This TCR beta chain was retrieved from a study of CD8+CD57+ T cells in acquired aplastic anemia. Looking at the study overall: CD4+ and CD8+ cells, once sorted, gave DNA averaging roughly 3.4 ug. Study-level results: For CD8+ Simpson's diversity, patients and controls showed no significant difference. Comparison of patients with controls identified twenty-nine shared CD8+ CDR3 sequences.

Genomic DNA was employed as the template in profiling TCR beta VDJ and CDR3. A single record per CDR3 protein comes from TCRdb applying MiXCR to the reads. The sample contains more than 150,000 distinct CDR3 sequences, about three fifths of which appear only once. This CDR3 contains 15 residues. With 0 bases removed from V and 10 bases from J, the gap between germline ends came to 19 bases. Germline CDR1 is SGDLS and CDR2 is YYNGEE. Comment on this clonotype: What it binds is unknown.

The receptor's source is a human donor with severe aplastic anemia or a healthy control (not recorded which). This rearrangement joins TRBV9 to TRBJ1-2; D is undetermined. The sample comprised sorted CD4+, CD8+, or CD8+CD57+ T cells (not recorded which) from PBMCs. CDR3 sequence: CASSVADAASTNYTF. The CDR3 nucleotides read TGTGCCAGCAGCGTAGCGGATGCGGCCAGTACGAACTACACCTTC.